These 30 T cell receptor beta chains were sequenced from one sample in a study of technical replicates of blood from a few donors. Clones were sequenced by immunoSEQ multiplex PCR, and TCRdb holds only the in-frame ones, with some missing. The profile shows tens of thousands of clones, 96% of them singletons. What was sequenced was T cells isolated from PBMCs. These receptors were collected from a human donor in good health.

This clone turned up a few times. The rearrangement uses TRBV6-5 and TRBJ1-1; maybe TRBD1 (5 bases). The V end was cut by 6 bases, the J end by 4 bases, with 12 bases between. The CDR3 is 13 amino acids. Germline loops: CDR1 MNHEY, CDR2 SVGAGI. The CDR3 sequence: CASRTVYVTEAFF. The CDR3 bases are TGTGCCAGCAGGACAGTATATGTCACTGAAGCTTTCTTT.

The V and J genes are TRBV5-6 and TRBJ2-4, with a tentative D call TRBD2 (6 bases). CDR3 length equals 13 residues. V was cut by 2 bases and J by 7 bases, with 10 bases left in between. The germline V gene encodes CDR1 SGHDT and CDR2 YYEEEE. This CDR3 reads CASSLWRGNIQYF. CDR3 DNA: TGTGCCAGCAGCTTATGGCGGGGTAACATTCAGTACTTC.

V usage is TRBV7-9 and J usage is TRBJ2-7; a weak D match, TRBD2 (7 bases). The CDR3 extends over 17 amino acids. Germline CDR1 and CDR2: SEHNR and FQNEAQ (reference sequence). The V end was cut by 1 base, the J end by 0 bases, with 16 bases between. The CDR3 region is CASSLVGRGALSYEQYF. In nucleotides, the CDR3 is TGTGCCAGCAGCTTAGTAGGGAGGGGGGCTCTCTCCTACGAGCAGTACTTC.

The V call is TRBV23-1, the J call TRBJ1-2, with 8 bases aligning to TRBD1. TRBV23-1 is assigned to the ORF class and has an uncertain function. Trimming removed 6 bases from V and 4 bases from J; junction bases left unmatched: 13. The CDR3 runs to 16 residues. The CDR3 region is CASSPSPQTGAYGYTF. Here the CDR3 DNA reads TGCGCCAGCAGCCCTTCCCCCCAGACAGGGGCCTATGGCTACACCTTC.

The chain uses TRBV7-8 and TRBJ2-1; 10 nucleotides line up with TRBD2. The ends lost 1 base at V and 4 bases at J; junction bases unmatched: 1. The CDR3 runs 15 residues. CDR1 SGHVS and CDR2 FQNEAQ come from the germline V gene. In nucleotides, the CDR3 is TGTGCCAGCAGCTTAGTAGCGGGAGGTTACAATGAGCAGTTCTTC. It specifies CASSLVAGGYNEQFF.

The chain uses TRBV7-2 and TRBJ2-1, with TRBD2 identical over 8 bases. The CDR3 sequence is 16 residues long. Trimming at V came to 0 bases and at J to 6 bases, leaving 7 bases not matched to a gene. Per the germline V gene, CDR1 is SGHTA and CDR2 is FQGNSA. The CDR3 spells CASSLAPGLVLNEQFF. DNA of the CDR3: TGTGCCAGCAGCTTAGCCCCGGGACTAGTACTCAATGAGCAGTTCTTC.

The chain combines TRBV11-2 with TRBJ2-1; TRBD2 aligns across 9 bases. The trim removed 1 base at V and 5 bases at J, leaving 3 bases unmatched. The CDR3 runs 15 residues. Germline V gene lookup returns CDR1 SGHAT and CDR2 FQNNGV. CDR3 region: CASSLGASGNNEQFF. In DNA, the CDR3 is TGTGCCAGCAGCTTAGGAGCTAGCGGGAACAATGAGCAGTTCTTC.

The CDR3 loop is CASSLGGVGELFF. The CDR3 nucleotides read TGTGCCAGCAGCTTAGGAGGAGTCGGGGAGCTGTTTTTT. V is TRBV7-8 and J is TRBJ2-2; D is uncertain. Trimming took 1 base from V and 7 from J, leaving 7 bases between them. The CDR3 is made up of 13 amino acids. The V gene's germline CDR1 is SGHVS and CDR2 FQNEAQ.

This chain joins TRBV7-9 and TRBJ2-1; no reliable D call. The germline V gene encodes CDR1 SEHNR and CDR2 FQNEAQ (reference sequence). V was cut by 6 bases and J by 10 bases, with 19 bases left in between. The CDR3 is 14 residues long. Here the CDR3 DNA reads TGTGCCAGCAGACCAAACGTAGCCTTCCCCGAGCAGTTCTTC. Protein sequence: CASRPNVAFPEQFF.

CDR3 DNA sequence: TGTGCCATCAGACCTACTCTTCTAGCTAATGAGCAGTTCTTC. Its protein is CAIRPTLLANEQFF. The genes are TRBV10-3 and TRBJ2-1, with TRBD2 as a possible D gene (5 bases). The ends were cut back, 6 bases at V and 7 bases at J, with 16 bases in the middle. The CDR3 length is 14 residues. Per germline, CDR1 ENHRY and CDR2 SYGVKD.

The V gene is TRBV5-1, the J gene TRBJ2-3, with D uncertain. The CDR3 is 12 residues long. V was clipped by 1 base and J by 4 bases, with 4 bases between them. The germline V gene has CDR1 SGHRS and CDR2 YFSETQ. In DNA form, the CDR3 reads TGCGCCAGCAGCTTGTATCCAGATACGCAGTATTTT. This encodes CASSLYPDTQYF.

This chain connects TRBV19 to TRBJ2-1, with D perhaps TRBD1 (5 bases). In germline, CDR1 is LNHDA, CDR2 SQIVND (reference sequence). The CDR3 extends over 15 amino acids. Trimming stripped 1 base from V and 7 bases from J, with 14 bases between. The CDR3 region is CASSIALRGANEQFF. As DNA, the CDR3 is TGTGCCAGTAGTATAGCCCTCCGTGGGGCTAATGAGCAGTTCTTC.

This rearrangement joins TRBV7-3 to TRBJ2-2; 7 bases map to TRBD2. The length of the CDR3 is 13 residues. V lost 8 bases, J lost 8 bases, and 8 bases stayed unmatched. The germline V gene encodes CDR1 SGHTA and CDR2 FQGTGA. The CDR3 DNA is TGTGCCAGCGGGAGGGGAGGGCCAGGGGAGCTGTTTTTT. Amino acid sequence: CASGRGGPGELFF.

The chain couples TRBV7-9 to TRBJ1-3; perhaps TRBD1 as D (6 bases). Germline V gene data show CDR1 as SEHNR and CDR2 as FQNEAQ (reference sequence). The CDR3 extends over 15 amino acids. V was shortened by 0 bases and J by 3 bases, with 9 bases between the two germline ends. DNA for the CDR3: TGTGCCAGCAGCTTAGCGTTCAGGGGTGGAAACACCATATATTTT. Translation gives CASSLAFRGGNTIYF.

V gene TRBV10-2 combines with J gene TRBJ2-7; 13 bases match TRBD2. With V trimmed by 6 bases and J by 4 bases, 3 bases remained unmatched. Germline CDR1 is WSHSY and CDR2 is SAAADI. This CDR3 is 14 amino acids long. CDR3 coding DNA: TGCGCCAGCAGACTAGCGGGAGGGATATACGAGCAGTACTTC. This sequence encodes CASRLAGGIYEQYF.

The chain uses TRBV27 and TRBJ1-5; D gene uncertain. Per the germline V gene, CDR1 is MNHEY and CDR2 is SMNVEV (reference sequence). The CDR3 runs 16 residues. Trimming took off 2 bases at V and 1 base at J, with 12 bases between the two ends. DNA for the CDR3: TGTGCCAGCAGTTTACGGCCCGGGTTGAGCAATCAGCCCCAGCATTTT. Protein product: CASSLRPGLSNQPQHF.

The chain couples TRBV28 to TRBJ2-7, with 9 bases that match TRBD2. The V segment lost 2 bases and the J segment 5 bases; nucleotides outside the gene matches: 4. The germline gives CDR1 MDHEN, CDR2 SYDVKM. There are 14 residues in the CDR3. CDR3 amino acids: CASSLNLAGHEQYF. The CDR3, as DNA: TGTGCCAGCAGTTTAAACCTAGCGGGACACGAGCAGTACTTC.

V and J are TRBV6-1 and TRBJ1-2; TRBD1 matches 7 bases. The CDR3 totals 12 residues. Trimming cost V 10 bases and J 4 bases; bases outside gene matches: 6. Germline assignment: CDR1 MNHNS and CDR2 SASEGT. This CDR3 is CATRDRRYGYTF. The DNA of the CDR3 is TGTGCCACCCGGGACAGACGCTATGGCTACACCTTC.

The V call is TRBV4-1, the J call TRBJ2-7; TRBD2 matches 8 bases. This CDR3 is 16 amino acids long. With V trimmed by 3 bases and J by 3 bases, 10 bases remained unmatched. Germline V gene data show CDR1 as MGHRA and CDR2 as YSYEKL. This CDR3 reads CASSQIAGPNLYEQYF. In nucleotides, the CDR3 is TGCGCCAGCAGCCAGATAGCGGGGCCGAACCTCTACGAGCAGTACTTC.

V and J are TRBV27 and TRBJ2-3, with D uncertain. V lost 7 bases and J 4 bases, leaving 15 bases between the germline ends. CDR1 MNHEY and CDR2 SMNVEV come from the germline V gene (reference sequence). The CDR3 runs 14 residues. The DNA for the CDR3 is TGTGCCAGCATGTATTTCATAGCCTCAGATACGCAGTATTTT. Translating gives CASMYFIASDTQYF.

V usage is TRBV30 and J usage is TRBJ1-1; D remains ambiguous. The ends were cut back, 2 bases at V and 1 base at J, with 14 bases in the middle. Germline V gives CDR1 GTSNPN, CDR2 SVGIG (reference sequence). The CDR3 spans 15 residues. The CDR3 loop is CAWSHSSKANTEAFF. The CDR3 DNA is TGTGCCTGGAGTCATAGTAGCAAAGCGAACACTGAAGCTTTCTTT.

The chain links TRBV30 to TRBJ1-2, with D possibly being TRBD1 (6 bases). Trimming shortened V by 0 bases and J by 8 bases, and 10 bases separated the two germline ends. Germline CDR1 GTSNPN, CDR2 SVGIG (reference sequence). The CDR3 sequence is 12 residues long. The DNA of the CDR3 is TGTGCCTGGAGTGTACCAGGGGCCGGCTACACCTTC. It codes for CAWSVPGAGYTF. Using reference TRBV30 and TRBJ1-2 for the parts outside the CDR3, the full variable domain is SQTIHQWPATLVQPVGSPLSLECTVEGTSNPNLYWYRQAAGRGLQLLFYSVGIGQISSEVPQNLSASRPQDRQFILSSKKLLLSDSGFYLCAWSVPGAGYTFGSGTRLTVV.

This chain joins TRBV6-5 and TRBJ1-1; D might be TRBD1 (6 bases). This CDR3 is built from 16 residues. Trimming removed 1 base from V and 3 bases from J, with 15 bases in between. Looked up from germline, CDR1 is MNHEY and CDR2 is SVGAGI. The CDR3 nucleotides read TGTGCCAGCAGTTACTATCCAGGGGAGGGGGACACTGAAGCTTTCTTT. Its translation is CASSYYPGEGDTEAFF.

The rearrangement joins TRBV7-8 to TRBJ1-2, with D possibly TRBD1 on 5 matching bases. Germline loops: CDR1 SGHVS, CDR2 FQNEAQ. The V end was cut by 1 base, the J end by 3 bases, with 9 bases between. This CDR3 has 14 residues. The CDR3 sequence is CASSLVGGYYGYTF. The CDR3 nucleotides read TGTGCCAGCAGCTTAGTCGGGGGTTACTATGGCTACACCTTC. The full variable domain, rest sourced from reference TRBV7-8 and TRBJ1-2, is GAGVSQSPRYKVAKRGQDVALRCDPISGHVSLFWYQQALGQGPEFLTYFQNEAQLDKSGLPSDRFFAERPEGSVSTLKIQRTQQEDSAVYLCASSLVGGYYGYTFGSGTRLTVV.

This chain joins TRBV5-1 and TRBJ2-3, with 7 bases fitting TRBD1. This CDR3 has 13 residues. Germline V lookup: CDR1 SGHRS, CDR2 YFSETQ. The J segment lost 5 bases and the V segment lost 9 bases, leaving 9 bases of the junction unmatched. CDR3 coding DNA: TGCGCCACAGAGAAGGGGGCGGGAGATACGCAGTATTTT. Translating it yields CATEKGAGDTQYF.

The chain links TRBV28 to TRBJ1-5; D unclear. The germline gives CDR1 MDHEN, CDR2 SYDVKM. V dropped 4 bases and J dropped 0 bases, with 22 bases sitting between them. There are 19 residues in the CDR3. The CDR3 bases are TGTGCCAGCAGTTCCCCAATTTTGACAAACCCAGATAGCAATCAGCCCCAGCATTTT. Its protein is CASSSPILTNPDSNQPQHF.

This clone was found a few times. This chain uses TRBV29-1 with TRBJ1-1, with no clear D. Trimming removed 3 bases from V and 2 bases from J, with 10 bases in between. The length of the CDR3 is 13 residues. Germline-derived CDR1 and CDR2 are SQVTM and ANQGSEA. The CDR3 reads CSVESTDNTEAFF. CDR3 bases: TGCAGCGTTGAGTCTACAGATAACACTGAAGCTTTCTTT.

The chain joins TRBV6-5 to TRBJ2-3; D remains ambiguous. The CDR3 spans 14 residues. Germline V gene lookup returns CDR1 MNHEY and CDR2 SVGAGI. Trimming cost V 2 bases and J 2 bases, with 8 bases left between them. The CDR3 DNA is TGTGCCAGCAGTTACAGCGACCTCACAGATACGCAGTATTTT. Residues: CASSYSDLTDTQYF.

The genes are TRBV5-1 and TRBJ1-2; 9 positions match TRBD1. This CDR3 spans 17 amino acids. Trimming cost V 0 bases and J 3 bases; bases outside gene matches: 9. CDR1 is SGHRS, CDR2 YFSETQ, per germline. The CDR3 nucleotides read TGCGCCAGCAGCTTGGTAGGGGCGGGACAGGGCTACTATGGCTACACCTTC. Amino acids: CASSLVGAGQGYYGYTF.

The chain links TRBV5-1 to TRBJ2-2; 9 nucleotides match TRBD2. Germline V lookup: CDR1 SGHRS, CDR2 YFSETQ. The CDR3 covers 15 residues. Trimming cost V 4 bases and J 6 bases; bases outside gene matches: 7. The CDR3 nucleotides are TGCGCCAGCAGCCCGGGACTAGCTGGGTCCGGGGAGCTGTTTTTT. This translates into CASSPGLAGSGELFF.